The entry below describes one TCR beta chain. This table comes from immunoSEQ multiplex PCR, and its TCRdb copy is limited to in-frame clones, with some not included. The data contain approximately 62,000 clones, roughly nine tenths of them seen just once; the ten biggest clones take up roughly 11%. The CDR3 extends over 17 amino acids. The V gene's germline CDR1 is SGHTA and CDR2 FQGNSA. Trimming removed 6 bases from V and 6 bases from J; junction bases left unmatched: 13. This sample was included in a study of glioma-infiltrating T cells after dendritic cell vaccination. The time point: after dendritic cell vaccination, including at tumor progression/relapse.

The sequence was obtained from a human donor with glioblastoma. The chain combines TRBV7-2 with TRBJ2-1, with 11 nucleotides matching TRBD1. The specimen comprised blood, sampled after dendritic cell vaccination. The CDR3: CASRSAVGGQGGNEQFF. The CDR3 DNA is TGTGCCAGCAGATCAGCGGTAGGGGGACAGGGGGGCAATGAGCAGTTCTTC.